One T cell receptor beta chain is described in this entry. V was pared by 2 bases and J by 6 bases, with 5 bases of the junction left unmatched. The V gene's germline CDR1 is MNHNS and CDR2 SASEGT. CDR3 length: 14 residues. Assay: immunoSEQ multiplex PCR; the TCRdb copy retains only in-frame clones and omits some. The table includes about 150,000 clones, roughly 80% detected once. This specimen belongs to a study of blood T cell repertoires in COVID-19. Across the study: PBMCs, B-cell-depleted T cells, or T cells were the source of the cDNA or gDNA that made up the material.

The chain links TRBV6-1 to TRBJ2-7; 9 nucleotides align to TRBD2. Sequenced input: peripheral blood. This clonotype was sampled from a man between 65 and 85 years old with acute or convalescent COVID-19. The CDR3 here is CASSEQREALEQYF. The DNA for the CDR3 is TGTGCCAGCAGTGAACAGCGGGAGGCCCTCGAGCAGTACTTC.